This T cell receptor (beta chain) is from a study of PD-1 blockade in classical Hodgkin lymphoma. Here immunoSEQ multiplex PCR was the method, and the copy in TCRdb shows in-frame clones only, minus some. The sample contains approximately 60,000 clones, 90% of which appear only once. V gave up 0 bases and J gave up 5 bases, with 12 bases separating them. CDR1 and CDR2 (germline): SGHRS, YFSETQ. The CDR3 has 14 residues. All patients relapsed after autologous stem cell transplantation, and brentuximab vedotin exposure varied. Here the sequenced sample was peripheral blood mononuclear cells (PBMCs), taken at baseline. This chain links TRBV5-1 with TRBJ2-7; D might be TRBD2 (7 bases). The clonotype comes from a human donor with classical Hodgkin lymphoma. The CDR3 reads CASSLGRGGHEQYF. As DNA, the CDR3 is TGCGCCAGCAGCTTGGGTAGGGGGGGCCACGAGCAGTACTTC. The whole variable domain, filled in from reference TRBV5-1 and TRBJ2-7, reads KAGVTQTPRYLIKTRGQQVTLSCSPISGHRSVSWYQQTPGQGLQFLFEYFSETQRNKGNFPGRFSGRQFSNSRSEMNVSTLELGDSALYLCASSLGRGGHEQYFGPGTRLTVT.